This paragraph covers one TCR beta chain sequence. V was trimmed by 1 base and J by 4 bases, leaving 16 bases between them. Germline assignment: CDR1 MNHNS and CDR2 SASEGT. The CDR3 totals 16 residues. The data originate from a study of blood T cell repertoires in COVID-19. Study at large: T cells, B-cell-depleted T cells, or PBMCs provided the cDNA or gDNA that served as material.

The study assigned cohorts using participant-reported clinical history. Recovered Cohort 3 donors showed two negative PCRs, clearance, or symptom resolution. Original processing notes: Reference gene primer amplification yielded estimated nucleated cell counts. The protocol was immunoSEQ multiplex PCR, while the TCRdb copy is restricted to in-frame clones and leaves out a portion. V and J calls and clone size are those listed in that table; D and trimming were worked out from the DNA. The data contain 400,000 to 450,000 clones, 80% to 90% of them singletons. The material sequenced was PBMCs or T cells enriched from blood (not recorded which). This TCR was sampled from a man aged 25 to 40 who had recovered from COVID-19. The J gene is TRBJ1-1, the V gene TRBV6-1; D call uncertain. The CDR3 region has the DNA TGTGCCAGCAGTGAAGGGGAGAACCGGCGGGGCACTGAAGCTTTCTTT. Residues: CASSEGENRRGTEAFF.